The clone carrying this T cell receptor (beta chain) was seen a handful of times. What it recognizes is unknown. The data belong to a study of blood T cells in healthy people across ages. Study-wide results and caveats: Older age went with lower TCR beta diversity per million T cells, in a roughly linear way.

The CDR3 has 17 residues. The germline V gene has CDR1 SGHTA and CDR2 FQGNSA. J gave up 5 bases and V 4 bases, and 12 bases lay outside the gene matches. The authors ran a second PCR of roughly 7 to 11 cycles using a sample-barcoded 5' primer and a J-beta primer mix. Each CDR3 protein is one row after TCRdb ran MiXCR on the 5' RACE reads. In the table there are about 770,000 distinct CDR3 sequences, around 45% of which are singletons. The source is a man aged 55 to 70 in good health. The chain carries TRBV7-2 and TRBJ2-3; 10 bases fit TRBD2. The specimen sequenced was blood. The CDR3 sequence is CASSWTSGIASEDTQYF. The CDR3 DNA is TGTGCCAGCAGCTGGACTAGCGGAATCGCTAGTGAAGATACGCAGTATTTT.